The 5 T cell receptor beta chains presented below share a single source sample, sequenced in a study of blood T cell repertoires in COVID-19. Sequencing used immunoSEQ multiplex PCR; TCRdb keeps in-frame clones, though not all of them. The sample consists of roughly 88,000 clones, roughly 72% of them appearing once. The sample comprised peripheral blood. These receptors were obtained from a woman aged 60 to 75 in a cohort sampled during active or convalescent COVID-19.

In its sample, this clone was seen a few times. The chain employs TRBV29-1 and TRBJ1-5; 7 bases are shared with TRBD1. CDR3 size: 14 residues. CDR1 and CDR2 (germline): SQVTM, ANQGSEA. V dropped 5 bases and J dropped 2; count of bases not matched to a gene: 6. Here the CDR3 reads CSVLPGGGNQPQHF. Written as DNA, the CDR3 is TGCAGCGTTTTACCAGGGGGAGGCAATCAGCCCCAGCATTTT.

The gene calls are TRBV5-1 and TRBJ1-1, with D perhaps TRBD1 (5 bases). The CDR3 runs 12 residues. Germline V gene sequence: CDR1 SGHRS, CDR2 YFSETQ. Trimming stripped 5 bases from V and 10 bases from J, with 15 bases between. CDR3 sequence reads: CASSDSALGAFF. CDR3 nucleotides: TGCGCCAGCAGTGACAGCGCTCTTGGAGCTTTCTTT.

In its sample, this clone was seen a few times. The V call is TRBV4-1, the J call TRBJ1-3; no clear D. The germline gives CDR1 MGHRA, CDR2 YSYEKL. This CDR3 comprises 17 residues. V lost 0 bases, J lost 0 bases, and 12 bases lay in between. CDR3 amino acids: CASSQDRGSLSGNTIYF. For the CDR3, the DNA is TGCGCCAGCAGCCAAGATCGAGGCTCCCTCTCTGGAAACACCATATATTTT.

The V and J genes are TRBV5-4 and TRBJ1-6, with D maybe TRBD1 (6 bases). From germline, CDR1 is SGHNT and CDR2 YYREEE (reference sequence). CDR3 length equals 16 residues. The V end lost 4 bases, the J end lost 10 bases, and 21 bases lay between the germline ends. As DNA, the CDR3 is TGTGCCAGCAGCCCAGCCCAGGGGCGAGTCTACTCACCCCTCCACTTT. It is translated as CASSPAQGRVYSPLHF. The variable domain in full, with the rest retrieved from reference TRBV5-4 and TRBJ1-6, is ETGVTQSPTHLIKTRGQQVTLRCSSQSGHNTVSWYQQALGQGPQFIFQYYREEENGRGNFPPRFSGLQFPNYSSELNVNALELDDSALYLCASSPAQGRVYSPLHFGNGTRLTVT.

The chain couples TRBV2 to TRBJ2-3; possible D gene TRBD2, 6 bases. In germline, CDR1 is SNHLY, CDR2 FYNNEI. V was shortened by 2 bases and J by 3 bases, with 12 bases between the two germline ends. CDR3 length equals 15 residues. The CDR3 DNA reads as TGTGCCAGCAGTGAACGGGGGATTGGGACAGATACGCAGTATTTT. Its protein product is CASSERGIGTDTQYF.